This T cell receptor (beta chain) was identified in a study of control samples from healthy donors and cancer patients. The CDR3 is 13 amino acids. V lost 0 bases and J 2 bases, leaving 3 bases between the germline ends. From germline, CDR1 is KGHSH and CDR2 LQKENI. Sequencing used immunoSEQ multiplex PCR; TCRdb keeps in-frame clones, though not all of them. In the table there are tens of thousands of clones, just over 90% of which are singletons. The sample consisted of blood. The chain couples TRBV18 to TRBJ2-3, with no clear D. The origin of this receptor is a woman in her 30s in good health. CDR3 in amino acids: CASSPPATDTQYF. In DNA form, the CDR3 reads TGTGCCAGCTCACCACCAGCCACAGATACGCAGTATTTT.